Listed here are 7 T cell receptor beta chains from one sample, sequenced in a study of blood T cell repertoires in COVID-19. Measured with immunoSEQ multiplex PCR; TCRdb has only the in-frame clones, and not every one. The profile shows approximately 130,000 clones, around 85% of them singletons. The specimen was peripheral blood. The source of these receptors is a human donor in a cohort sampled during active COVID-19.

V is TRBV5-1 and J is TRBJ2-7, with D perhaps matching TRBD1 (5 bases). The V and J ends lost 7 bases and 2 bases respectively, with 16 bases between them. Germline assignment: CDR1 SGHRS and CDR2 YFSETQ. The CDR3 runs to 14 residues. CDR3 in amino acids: CASRPLGAAYEQYV. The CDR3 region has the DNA TGCGCCAGCCGACCTTTAGGGGCGGCCTACGAGCAGTACGTC.

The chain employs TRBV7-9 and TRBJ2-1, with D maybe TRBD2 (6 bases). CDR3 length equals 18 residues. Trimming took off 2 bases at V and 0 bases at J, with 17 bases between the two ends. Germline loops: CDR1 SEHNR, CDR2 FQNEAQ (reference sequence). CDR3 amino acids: CASSLLRGLISSYNEQFF. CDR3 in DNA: TGTGCCAGCAGCTTATTGAGAGGACTAATAAGCTCCTACAATGAGCAGTTCTTC.

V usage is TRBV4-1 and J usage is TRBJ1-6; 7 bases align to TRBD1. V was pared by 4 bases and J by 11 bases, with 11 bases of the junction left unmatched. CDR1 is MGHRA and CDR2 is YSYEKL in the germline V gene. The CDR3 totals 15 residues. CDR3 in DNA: TGCGCCAGCAGCCCGTGGGGGGACAGTCCCCCACCCCTCCACTTT. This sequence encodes CASSPWGDSPPPLHF.

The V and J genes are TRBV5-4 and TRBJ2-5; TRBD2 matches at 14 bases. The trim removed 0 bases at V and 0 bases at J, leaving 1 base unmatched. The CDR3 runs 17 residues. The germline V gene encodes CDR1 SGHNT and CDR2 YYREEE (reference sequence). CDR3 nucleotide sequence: TGTGCCAGCAGCTTGGGACTAGCGGGGGGGTACCAAGAGACCCAGTACTTC. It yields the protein CASSLGLAGGYQETQYF.

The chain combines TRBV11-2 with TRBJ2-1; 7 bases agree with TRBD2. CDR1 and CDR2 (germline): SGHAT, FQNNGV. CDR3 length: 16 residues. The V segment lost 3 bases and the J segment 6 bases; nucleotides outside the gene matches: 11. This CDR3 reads CASSFPGRALFNEQFF. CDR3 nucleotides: TGTGCCAGCAGCTTCCCGGGGAGGGCCTTGTTCAATGAGCAGTTCTTC. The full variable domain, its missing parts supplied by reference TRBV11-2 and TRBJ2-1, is EAGVAQSPRYKIIEKRQSVAFWCNPISGHATLYWYQQILGQGPKLLIQFQNNGVVDDSQLPKDRFSAERLKGVDSTLKIQPAKLEDSAVYLCASSFPGRALFNEQFFGPGTRLTVL.

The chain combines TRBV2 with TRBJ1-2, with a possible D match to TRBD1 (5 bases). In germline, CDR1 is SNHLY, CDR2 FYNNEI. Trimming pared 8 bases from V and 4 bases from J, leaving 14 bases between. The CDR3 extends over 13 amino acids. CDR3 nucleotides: TGTGCCAGCTTCCAGGGCCCTGCCTATGGCTACACCTTC. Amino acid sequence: CASFQGPAYGYTF. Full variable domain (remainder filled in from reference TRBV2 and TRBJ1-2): EPEVTQTPSHQVTQMGQEVILRCVPISNHLYFYWYRQILGQKVEFLVSFYNNEISEKSEIFDDQFSVERPDGSNFTLKIRSTKLEDSAMYFCASFQGPAYGYTFGSGTRLTVV.

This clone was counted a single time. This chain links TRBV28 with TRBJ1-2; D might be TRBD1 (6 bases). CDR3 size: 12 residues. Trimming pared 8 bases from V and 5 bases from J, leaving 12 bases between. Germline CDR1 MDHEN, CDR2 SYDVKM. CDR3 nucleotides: TGTGCCAGCCAGTTGCAGGGGTATGGCTACACCTTC. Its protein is CASQLQGYGYTF.